This T cell receptor (beta chain) was documented in a study of T cells in localized non-small cell lung cancer (dated by TCRdb to 2020 to 2021). For the wider study: The study analyzed T cell repertoires of roughly 220 early-stage NSCLC patients, comparing tumors and uninvolved tumor-adjacent lungs. The cohort was made up of roughly 250 treatment-naive NSCLC patients whose localized lung tumors had been resected. NSCLC patients had a mean age of roughly 66 years, and more than 120 were male and around 99 female. On the study overall, not on this receptor specifically: A median of approximately 57 of the top 100 tumor clones were detected in paired uninvolved adjacent lung, and approximately 28 of these tumor clones were also found among the top 100 clones of the paired uninvolved adjacent lung. Because the study design was exploratory, TCR variables were selected using unadjusted p-values without false-discovery rate correction. Uninvolved tumor-adjacent lung showed the highest T cell clonality, higher than tumor, which suggests more focused antigenic responses in the uninvolved tumor-adjacent lung. Because multi-region tumor sequencing was not done, intratumor heterogeneity could not be ruled out. Higher blood T cell density associated with longer overall survival, while higher adjacent-lung clonality associated with shorter survival.

This clone was recorded a few times. The target of this receptor is not known. No base-level quality is on record; no much larger clone is a single base apart. At diagnosis, tumor, uninvolved tumor-adjacent lung and peripheral blood were collected and then preserved as a mix of FFPE and fresh-frozen material. For TCR repertoire profiling, blood samples were analyzed in the form of peripheral blood mononuclear cells. TCR beta CDR3 regions were sequenced from DNA using the immunoSEQ Assay. The original methods were these. T cell density was computed as TCR beta template counts normalized to usable DNA estimated by amplifying housekeeping genes. Richness was estimated with the preseqR package, extrapolating to 400,000 templates for PBMC samples and 120,000 templates for tissue samples. Clonality was defined as one minus Pielou's evenness. Tissue-enriched TCRs were identified through differential abundance testing performed on productive amino-acid clonotypes, with a minimum total count of 5 and an alpha of 0.1. Repertoire overlap between compartments was quantified with the Jaccard Index and Morisita Overlap Index. GLIPH clustered TCR beta CDR3s with public tetramer-defined viral CDR3s; viral motifs required at least three viral sequences plus V-gene enrichment. TCRdb provides this immuneACCESS table in a form limited to in-frame rearrangements. Some clones are lacking; in checked studies, under half of them reflect an unresolved V gene, and why the rest are absent is not known. V, J and clone size are taken as reported in that table, and D and trimming were inferred from the DNA itself. The sample table lists roughly 58,000 clones, roughly 76% of them with a count of one. Less than 5.5% of the sample is in the top ten clones.

Trimming accounts for 5 bases at V and 5 bases at J, while the number of junction bases matched to no gene is 8. CDR1 and CDR2 were assigned from the germline V gene as KGHSY and FQNENV. Including the terminal cysteine and phenylalanine, the CDR3 comprises 15 residues. Just the 45-base CDR3 DNA is kept, in frame starting at base 1. The receptor's source is a man aged 40-75 years with stage II lung adenocarcinoma. Sequences were derived from PBMCs, sampled before any cancer treatment. The chain is assembled from TRBV16 and TRBJ1-1; TRBD1 aligns with 10 central bases. CDR3 protein: CASSNRGTGDTEAFF. Read as DNA, the sequence is TGTGCCAGCAGCAATCGGGGGACAGGGGATACTGAAGCTTTCTTT.